Below, 26 T cell receptor beta chains from the same sample are listed, as sequenced in a study of blood T cell repertoires in COVID-19. Clones were read by immunoSEQ multiplex PCR, and TCRdb kept only the in-frame ones, dropping some. Here the sample spans 150,000 to 200,000 clones, roughly nine tenths being singletons. The sample comprised peripheral blood. These receptors were collected from a man between 65 and 85 years old with acute or convalescent COVID-19.

This clone was detected a few times. V and J are TRBV2 and TRBJ1-4, with 7 nucleotides matching TRBD1. In germline, CDR1 is SNHLY, CDR2 FYNNEI. This CDR3 is 13 amino acids long. With 7 bases clipped from V and 8 bases from J, the junction kept 7 bases outside the gene matches. The CDR3 nucleotides are TGTGCCAGCATGGAGGGGGCACGGGAAAAACTGTTTTTT. As protein: CASMEGAREKLFF.

This clone was seen only once. The chain uses TRBV6-2 or TRBV6-3 and TRBJ2-5; D is unresolved. This CDR3 has 11 amino acids. The V gene lost 6 bases and the J gene lost 7 bases, with 9 bases spanning the gap. The germline gives CDR1 MNHEY, CDR2 SVGEGT. The CDR3 DNA follows: TGTGCCAGCAGCCATGTCGGGACCCAGTACTTC. Translation: CASSHVGTQYF.

V and J are TRBV7-3 and TRBJ2-3; 10 bases align to TRBD2. The length of the CDR3 is 15 residues. Looked up from germline, CDR1 is SGHTA and CDR2 is FQGTGA. Trimming at V came to 5 bases and at J to 6 bases, leaving 8 bases not matched to a gene. The CDR3 nucleotides read TGTGCCAGCAGCCCGGGACTAGCGTCAATCGATACGCAGTATTTT. It translates to CASSPGLASIDTQYF.

The chain is built from TRBV5-4 and TRBJ1-1, with D perhaps matching TRBD1 (5 bases). Deletions cut 3 bases from V and 4 bases from J, with 16 bases between. Germline loops: CDR1 SGHNT, CDR2 YYREEE (reference sequence). The CDR3 contains 15 residues. Here the CDR3 reads CASSSRGGVGTEAFF. CDR3 sequence (DNA): TGTGCCAGCAGCTCCCGGGGGGGGGTGGGCACTGAAGCTTTCTTT.

The rearrangement links TRBV11-3 to TRBJ2-1; D ambiguous. V lost 2 bases to trimming and J lost 10 bases, with 12 bases between them. Germline loops: CDR1 SGHNT, CDR2 YENEEA. The CDR3 extends over 13 amino acids. The CDR3 sequence: CASSLSYVGEQFF. As DNA, the CDR3 is TGTGCCAGCAGCTTAAGTTATGTCGGGGAGCAGTTCTTC.

The V call is TRBV29-1, the J call TRBJ2-1; 11 bases align to TRBD2. Germline lookup yields CDR1 SQVTM and CDR2 ANQGSEA. The J segment lost 5 bases and the V segment lost 8 bases, leaving 8 bases of the junction unmatched. CDR3 length: 14 residues. The CDR3 loop is CSISGRAGNNEQFF. CDR3 nucleotides: TGCAGCATTAGCGGGAGGGCCGGTAACAATGAGCAGTTCTTC.

The chain combines TRBV12-5 with TRBJ2-5, with a tentative D call TRBD1 (6 bases). The V end lost 5 bases, the J end lost 1 base, and 17 bases lay between the germline ends. Germline V gene data show CDR1 as LGHNT and CDR2 as FRNRAP. The CDR3 runs 16 residues. The CDR3 DNA reads as TGTGCTAGTGGTCCCGGGCCCCAGGGGCTCCAAGAGACCCAGTACTTC. It yields the protein CASGPGPQGLQETQYF. The complete variable domain, with remaining parts taken from reference TRBV12-5 and TRBJ2-5, reads DARVTQTPRHKVTEMGQEVTMRCQPILGHNTVFWYRQTMMQGLELLAYFRNRAPLDDSGMPKDRFSAEMPDATLATLKIQPSEPRDSAVYFCASGPGPQGLQETQYFGPGTRLLVL.

CDR3: CASSLVTSGNTIYF. In nucleotides, the CDR3 is TGTGCCAGCAGCTTAGTAACATCTGGAAACACCATATATTTT. The J gene is TRBJ1-3, the V gene TRBV7-9; no clear D. CDR1 SEHNR and CDR2 FQNEAQ come from the germline V gene (reference sequence). The CDR3 has 14 residues. Trimming took 1 base from V and 1 from J, leaving 5 bases between them.

The V gene is TRBV30, the J gene TRBJ1-1; a weak D match, TRBD1 (5 bases). Germline V CDR1 and CDR2: GTSNPN, SVGIG (reference sequence). V dropped 4 bases and J dropped 4 bases, with 13 bases sitting between them. The CDR3 covers 13 residues. This CDR3 is CAWIRGRGTEAFF. The CDR3 nucleotides are TGTGCCTGGATTAGGGGTAGAGGCACTGAAGCTTTCTTT.

This clone turned up a few times. The chain has TRBV25-1 and TRBJ1-2; D possibly corresponds to TRBD1 (5 bases). CDR3 length equals 14 residues. Germline CDR1 MGHDK, CDR2 SYGVNS. Deletions cut 3 bases from V and 4 bases from J, with 12 bases between. CDR3: CASSERGVSYGYTF. The CDR3 region has the DNA TGTGCCAGCAGTGAGCGGGGGGTTTCCTATGGCTACACCTTC.

This chain uses TRBV30 with TRBJ2-5, with a weak D call TRBD2 (7 bases). The V and J ends lost 2 bases and 2 bases respectively, with 12 bases between them. The CDR3 is 14 amino acids. Germline-derived CDR1 and CDR2 are GTSNPN and SVGIG (reference sequence). In nucleotides, the CDR3 is TGTGCCTGGAGTACAGGGAGGGATCAAGAGACCCAGTACTTC. Its translation: CAWSTGRDQETQYF.

The rearrangement joins TRBV5-4 to TRBJ2-1, with a weak D call TRBD2 (5 bases). This CDR3 region has 17 residues. The V gene lost 2 bases and the J gene lost 5 bases, with 20 bases spanning the gap. The germline gives CDR1 SGHNT, CDR2 YYREEE (reference sequence). The CDR3 protein is CASSFGGFSSWDNEQFF. Written as DNA, the CDR3 is TGTGCCAGCAGCTTTGGAGGTTTTAGCTCCTGGGACAATGAGCAGTTCTTC.

The CDR3, as DNA: TGTGCCAGCAGTGCGAGGAGCGATACCGGGGAGCTGTTTTTT. The encoded protein is CASSARSDTGELFF. The chain carries TRBV11-3 and TRBJ2-2; D unresolved. The CDR3 contains 14 residues. CDR1 is SGHNT, CDR2 YENEEA, per germline. Trimming took off 6 bases at V and 5 bases at J, with 13 bases between the two ends.

V usage is TRBV2 and J usage is TRBJ2-5; 8 positions match TRBD2. CDR1 and CDR2 (germline): SNHLY, FYNNEI. Germline trimming cut 5 bases from V and 5 bases from J; bases unmatched to any gene: 16. The CDR3 runs to 17 residues. The CDR3 spells CASSPHEMAGGRETQYF. The CDR3 nucleotides read TGTGCCAGCAGTCCCCATGAGATGGCGGGGGGTAGGGAGACCCAGTACTTC. Supplemented by reference TRBV2 and TRBJ2-5, the full variable domain reads EPEVTQTPSHQVTQMGQEVILRCVPISNHLYFYWYRQILGQKVEFLVSFYNNEISEKSEIFDDQFSVERPDGSNFTLKIRSTKLEDSAMYFCASSPHEMAGGRETQYFGPGTRLLVL.

The chain is built from TRBV28 and TRBJ1-5; the match to TRBD1 covers 8 bases. Germline loops: CDR1 MDHEN, CDR2 SYDVKM. V shed 8 bases and J 4 bases; nucleotides not matched to a gene: 13. The CDR3 has 16 residues. DNA for the CDR3: TGTGCCAGCGGTTCACTCAAAGGGACAGGAAATCAGCCCCAGCATTTT. It is translated as CASGSLKGTGNQPQHF.

The genes are TRBV28 and TRBJ2-7; maybe TRBD1 (5 bases). The CDR3 is 16 residues long. The germline CDR1 and CDR2 sequences are MDHEN and SYDVKM. V dropped 5 bases and J dropped 6 bases, with 23 bases sitting between them. In nucleotides, the CDR3 is TGTGCCAGCAGTCCTCCATGGGCAGGGATCCCTGTCGAGCAGTACTTC. It translates to CASSPPWAGIPVEQYF.

The chain couples TRBV9 to TRBJ1-2; D might be TRBD1 (6 bases). This CDR3 contains 15 residues. Germline assignment: CDR1 SGDLS and CDR2 YYNGEE. V dropped 0 bases and J dropped 3 bases, with 12 bases sitting between them. This CDR3 reads CASSVGAGVDYGYTF. For the CDR3, the DNA is TGTGCCAGCAGCGTAGGTGCAGGGGTGGACTATGGCTACACCTTC.

A few counts support this clone. V and J are TRBV18 and TRBJ2-7; no definite D call. The V end lost 5 bases, the J end lost 3 bases, and 11 bases lay between the germline ends. From germline, CDR1 is KGHSH and CDR2 LQKENI. This CDR3 is built from 13 residues. The CDR3 DNA reads TGTGCCAGCTCAAATTCCCAGGTCTACGAGCAGTACTTC. Protein sequence: CASSNSQVYEQYF. Looking up the rest from reference TRBV18 and TRBJ2-7 gives the full variable domain: NAGVMQNPRHLVRRRGQEARLRCSPMKGHSHVYWYRQLPEEGLKFMVYLQKENIIDESGMPKERFSAEFPKEGPSILRIQQVVRGDSAAYFCASSNSQVYEQYFGPGTRLTVT.

The chain employs TRBV30 and TRBJ2-7, with D unclear. V shed 3 bases and J shed 0 bases, with 21 bases lying between them. CDR3 length: 17 amino acids. Germline values: CDR1 GTSNPN, CDR2 SVGIG (reference sequence). The CDR3: CAWRPTLHGGLSYEQYF. The CDR3 DNA sequence: TGTGCCTGGAGGCCGACATTACACGGTGGGCTCTCCTACGAGCAGTACTTC. The whole variable domain, remainder taken from reference TRBV30 and TRBJ2-7, is SQTIHQWPATLVQPVGSPLSLECTVEGTSNPNLYWYRQAAGRGLQLLFYSVGIGQISSEVPQNLSASRPQDRQFILSSKKLLLSDSGFYLCAWRPTLHGGLSYEQYFGPGTRLTVT.

V gene TRBV6-2 or TRBV6-3 combines with J gene TRBJ2-3, with 8 bases aligning to TRBD2. CDR3 length equals 17 residues. V lost 5 bases and J lost 4; bases outside the gene matches: 14. Germline CDR1 reads MNHEY; CDR2 reads SVGEGT. The CDR3 loop reads CASSLSFGRAGADTQYF. Written as DNA, the CDR3 is TGTGCCAGCAGTCTTTCCTTCGGCCGAGCGGGGGCAGATACGCAGTATTTT.

This sequence joins TRBV7-3 and TRBJ1-1; D not resolved. The germline CDR1 and CDR2 sequences are SGHTA and FQGTGA. The CDR3 sequence is 14 residues long. V lost 2 bases and J 2 bases, leaving 9 bases between the germline ends. CDR3 sequence: CASSLGRANTEAFF. Here the CDR3 DNA reads TGTGCCAGCAGCTTAGGGAGGGCCAACACTGAAGCTTTCTTT.

The chain is built from TRBV5-1 and TRBJ1-1, with 8 bases lining up with TRBD1. Trimming took 4 bases from V and 11 from J; bases not matched to a gene: 13. Germline lookup yields CDR1 SGHRS and CDR2 YFSETQ. The CDR3 loop spans 14 amino acids. CDR3: CASSEVGQGAWAFF. In DNA, the CDR3 is TGCGCCAGCAGCGAAGTAGGACAGGGAGCCTGGGCTTTCTTT.

The chain is built from TRBV10-3 and TRBJ1-3; D remains ambiguous. Trimming removed 6 bases from V and 0 bases from J, with 9 bases in between. Looked up from germline, CDR1 is ENHRY and CDR2 is SYGVKD. This CDR3 region has 14 residues. The CDR3 DNA is TGTGCCATCAGGCCAGATCTCTCTGGAAACACCATATATTTT. Its translation is CAIRPDLSGNTIYF.

The gene calls are TRBV24-1 and TRBJ2-3; 7 bases align to TRBD2. The V segment lost 5 bases and the J segment 4 bases; nucleotides outside the gene matches: 8. CDR1 and CDR2 from the germline V gene are KGHDR and SFDVKD. The CDR3 has 15 amino acids. CDR3 amino acids: CATSVGAGWADTQYF. The CDR3 DNA reads TGTGCCACCAGTGTGGGAGCGGGGTGGGCAGATACGCAGTATTTT.

The gene calls are TRBV7-3 and TRBJ2-7, with a tentative D call TRBD1 (5 bases). V gave up 5 bases and J gave up 6 bases, with 14 bases separating them. This CDR3 spans 13 amino acids. Germline V CDR1 and CDR2: SGHTA, FQGTGA. In DNA form, the CDR3 reads TGTGCCAGCAGCCCCTCATGGGGCTCCGAGCAGTACTTC. Amino acid sequence: CASSPSWGSEQYF.

Only a few counts were recorded for this clone. The chain combines TRBV5-6 with TRBJ1-2; TRBD1 aligns across 9 bases. Germline V gene lookup returns CDR1 SGHDT and CDR2 YYEEEE. The length of the CDR3 is 16 residues. V lost 0 bases and J lost 4; bases outside the gene matches: 7. CDR3 coding DNA: TGTGCCAGCAGCTTGGCCCGGGACAGGGTACTCTATGGCTACACCTTC. Its protein is CASSLARDRVLYGYTF.